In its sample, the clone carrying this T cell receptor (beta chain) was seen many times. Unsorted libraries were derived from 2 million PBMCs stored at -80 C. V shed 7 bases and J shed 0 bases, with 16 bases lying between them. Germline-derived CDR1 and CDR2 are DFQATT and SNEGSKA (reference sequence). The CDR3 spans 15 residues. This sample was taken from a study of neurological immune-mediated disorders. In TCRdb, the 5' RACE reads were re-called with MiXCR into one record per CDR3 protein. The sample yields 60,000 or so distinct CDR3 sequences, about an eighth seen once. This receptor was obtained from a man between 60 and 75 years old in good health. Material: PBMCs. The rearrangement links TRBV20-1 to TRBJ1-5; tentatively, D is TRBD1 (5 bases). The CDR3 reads CSGGEGFYSNQPQHF. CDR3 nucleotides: TGCAGTGGAGGAGAGGGGTTTTATAGCAATCAGCCCCAGCATTTT.